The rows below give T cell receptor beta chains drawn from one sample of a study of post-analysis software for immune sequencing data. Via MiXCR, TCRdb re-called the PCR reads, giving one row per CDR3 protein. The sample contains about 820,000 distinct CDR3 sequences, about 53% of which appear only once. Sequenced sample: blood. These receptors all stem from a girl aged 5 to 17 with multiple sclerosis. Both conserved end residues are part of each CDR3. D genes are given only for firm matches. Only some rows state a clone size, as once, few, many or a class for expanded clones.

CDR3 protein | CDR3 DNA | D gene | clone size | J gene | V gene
CASSFVSGSSDTQYF | TGTGCCAGCAGCTTTGTAAGCGGGAGTTCAGATACGCAGTATTTT | TRBD2 | . | TRBJ2-3 | TRBV7-3
CASSPGRQGAKNIQYF | TGCGCCAGCAGCCCAGGGCGGCAGGGGGCCAAAAACATTCAGTACTTC | . | . | TRBJ2-4 | TRBV5-1
CSASRGRATYEQYF | TGCAGTGCTAGCCGGGGGAGGGCGACCTACGAGCAGTACTTC | TRBD2 | . | TRBJ2-7 | TRBV20-1
CSATGSPGANVLTF | TGCAGTGCAACAGGGAGTCCTGGGGCCAACGTCCTGACTTTC | . | . | TRBJ2-6 | TRBV20-1
CASSQAPGQGARNEQFF | TGTGCCAGCAGCCAAGCTCCGGGACAGGGGGCGCGAAATGAGCAGTTCTTC | TRBD1 | . | TRBJ2-1 | TRBV3-1
CSAWTGGSYEQYF | TGCAGTGCTTGGACAGGGGGCTCCTACGAGCAGTACTTC | TRBD1 | . | TRBJ2-7 | TRBV20-1
CASSPTYYRGNEQFF | TGTGCCAGCAGCCCTACGTACTACAGGGGCAATGAGCAGTTCTTC | TRBD1 | . | TRBJ2-1 | TRBV7-2
CSVEDFRRTSGREEQFF | TGCAGCGTTGAAGACTTCCGAAGGACTAGCGGGAGGGAAGAGCAGTTCTTC | TRBD2 | few | TRBJ2-1 | TRBV29-1
CSARVRTSGYEQYF | TGCAGTGCTAGAGTCAGGACTAGCGGCTACGAGCAGTACTTC | TRBD2 | . | TRBJ2-7 | TRBV20-1
CSAKEPGLAGAQYF | TGCAGTGCTAAAGAGCCGGGACTAGCGGGGGCCCAGTACTTC | TRBD2 | . | TRBJ2-5 | TRBV20-1
CASSRSPGGATYEQYF | TGTGCCAGCAGCCGATCCCCGGGGGGGGCTACCTACGAGCAGTACTTC | TRBD2 | . | TRBJ2-7 | TRBV3-1
CASSPTAPGGGYGYTF | TGCGCCAGCAGCCCGACCGCCCCAGGGGGGGGCTATGGCTACACCTTC | TRBD1 | few | TRBJ1-2 | TRBV4-1
CASSQERLALINEQYF | TGTGCCAGCAGCCAAGAAAGGCTAGCCCTCATCAATGAGCAGTATTTC | . | . | TRBJ2-7 | TRBV3-1
CASSLGRSGDGYTF | TGTGCCAGCAGCTTGGGTAGAAGCGGGGATGGCTACACCTTC | . | few | TRBJ1-2 | TRBV5-5
CARGQGGNYEQYF | TGCGCCAGGGGACAGGGGGGAAACTACGAGCAGTACTTC | TRBD1 | . | TRBJ2-7 | TRBV5-1
CASSHGTNQETQYF | TGTGCCAGCAGCCACGGGACAAACCAAGAGACCCAGTACTTC | . | . | TRBJ2-5 | TRBV9
CASSESFGLGTEAFF | TGTGCCAGCAGTGAATCATTCGGCCTGGGCACTGAAGCTTTCTTT | . | . | TRBJ1-1 | TRBV25-1
CSVLLLGSGGYTF | TGCAGCGTCCTTCTGCTAGGGTCTGGTGGCTACACCTTC | . | . | TRBJ1-2 | TRBV29-1
CASSYRTVNGYTF | TGTGCCAGCAGTTATCGGACAGTGAATGGCTACACCTTC | . | few | TRBJ1-2 | TRBV12-3/TRBV12-4
CATSPAMGQGFDEQYF | TGTGCCACCAGCCCCGCGATGGGACAGGGATTCGACGAGCAGTACTTC | TRBD1 | . | TRBJ2-7 | TRBV15
CSAVGTMNTDTQYF | TGCAGTGCCGTCGGGACTATGAACACAGATACGCAGTATTTT | TRBD2 | . | TRBJ2-3 | TRBV20-1
CSARMGYGYTF | TGCAGTGCTAGAATGGGCTATGGCTACACCTTC | . | few | TRBJ1-2 | TRBV20-1
CASSRMTLAGGPREQYF | TGTGCCAGCAGCAGAATGACTCTAGCGGGGGGGCCTCGCGAGCAGTACTTC | TRBD2 | few | TRBJ2-7 | TRBV7-2
CASSLGPLNYGYTF | TGTGCCAGCAGCTTAGGCCCTCTTAACTATGGCTACACCTTC | . | . | TRBJ1-2 | TRBV7-8
CASSQLMSVGTMRDEQYF | TGTGCCAGCAGCCAATTAATGTCAGTTGGGACTATGAGAGACGAGCAGTACTTC | TRBD2 | . | TRBJ2-7 | TRBV4-2
CATSRAAGTGVFEQYF | TGTGCCACCAGCAGAGCCGCCGGGACAGGGGTTTTCGAGCAGTACTTC | TRBD1 | . | TRBJ2-7 | TRBV15
CASSRGMGGEQYF | TGTGCCAGCAGCCGAGGAATGGGGGGCGAGCAGTACTTC | . | . | TRBJ2-7 | TRBV25-1
CASGLRVSGQTDYEQYF | TGTGCTAGTGGTTTGCGGGTTTCAGGACAGACGGACTACGAGCAGTACTTC | . | . | TRBJ2-7 | TRBV12-5
CASSLAWGALGANVLTF | TGCGCCAGCAGCTTGGCCTGGGGGGCGCTCGGGGCCAACGTCCTGACTTTC | . | . | TRBJ2-6 | TRBV5-1
CASTRTASTDTQYF | TGTGCCAGCACCCGGACGGCTAGCACAGATACGCAGTATTTT | . | . | TRBJ2-3 | TRBV5-6
CASSPTSGAFYEQYF | TGTGCCAGCAGCCCTACCTCGGGAGCGTTCTACGAGCAGTACTTC | . | few | TRBJ2-7 | TRBV7-8
CSARATGALNQPQHF | TGCAGTGCTAGGGCGACAGGGGCTCTCAATCAGCCCCAGCATTTT | TRBD1 | few | TRBJ1-5 | TRBV20-1
CASSYRDRPFTF | TGTGCCAGCAGCTATCGGGACAGGCCTTTCACCTTC | TRBD1 | few | TRBJ1-2 | TRBV3-1
CAISGQGTYGYTF | TGTGCCATCAGTGGACAGGGAACCTATGGCTACACCTTC | TRBD1 | . | TRBJ1-2 | TRBV10-3
CSAGQTRNEQYF | TGCAGTGCTGGACAGACTCGGAACGAGCAGTACTTC | . | few | TRBJ2-7 | TRBV20-1
CSVERMVETDTQYF | TGCAGCGTTGAAAGGATGGTAGAAACAGATACGCAGTATTTT | . | . | TRBJ2-3 | TRBV29-1
CASSHLGGPGQETQYF | TGTGCCAGCAGTCACTTGGGGGGGCCAGGGCAAGAGACCCAGTACTTC | . | . | TRBJ2-5 | TRBV12-3/TRBV12-4
CAISLGLAYTDTQYF | TGTGCCATCAGTCTGGGACTAGCGTACACAGATACGCAGTATTTT | TRBD2 | few | TRBJ2-3 | TRBV10-3
CASSPGQGAWQPQHF | TGTGCCAGCAGCCCGGGACAGGGGGCATGGCAGCCCCAGCATTTT | TRBD1 | . | TRBJ1-5 | TRBV12-3/TRBV12-4
CASSLEGTSGVQDTQYF | TGTGCCAGCAGCTTAGAAGGGACTAGCGGGGTGCAGGATACGCAGTATTTT | TRBD2 | . | TRBJ2-3 | TRBV7-6
CASSQASGGAFLLEQYF | TGCGCCAGCAGCCAGGCTAGCGGGGGGGCATTTCTCCTCGAGCAGTACTTC | TRBD2 | . | TRBJ2-7 | TRBV4-1
CSVEGLIRGPLAHNEQFF | TGCAGCGTTGAAGGCCTGATCCGGGGCCCCCTCGCCCACAATGAGCAGTTCTTC | . | few | TRBJ2-1 | TRBV29-1
CAISESNSNEQFF | TGTGCCATCAGTGAGTCGAATTCCAATGAGCAGTTCTTC | . | few | TRBJ2-1 | TRBV10-3
CSARSGSAATDTQYF | TGCAGTGCTAGGTCGGGGTCTGCGGCCACAGATACGCAGTATTTT | . | . | TRBJ2-3 | TRBV20-1
CASSHHSGGLAKNIQYF | TGTGCCAGCAGCCATCACTCAGGGGGTCTAGCCAAAAACATTCAGTACTTC | TRBD1 | . | TRBJ2-4 | TRBV3-1
CSAGLAEYNEQFF | TGCAGTGCAGGACTAGCGGAGTACAATGAGCAGTTCTTC | TRBD2 | . | TRBJ2-1 | TRBV20-1
CASSPRLAREETQYF | TGTGCCAGCAGCCCCCGTCTAGCGAGAGAAGAGACCCAGTACTTC | . | . | TRBJ2-5 | TRBV7-9
CASSFGRGQETQYF | TGTGCCAGCAGCTTTGGCAGGGGGCAAGAGACCCAGTACTTC | TRBD1 | few | TRBJ2-5 | TRBV7-2
CASSLRATGRGDTQYF | TGTGCCAGCAGCTTAAGGGCGACAGGGCGGGGAGATACGCAGTATTTT | . | few | TRBJ2-3 | TRBV7-3
CAISAASGGFYNEQFF | TGTGCCATCAGTGCAGCCAGCGGTGGCTTCTACAATGAGCAGTTCTTC | . | . | TRBJ2-1 | TRBV10-3
CATSDTGTGYSYNEQFF | TGTGCCACCAGTGATACCGGGACAGGATACTCCTACAATGAGCAGTTCTTC | TRBD1 | . | TRBJ2-1 | TRBV24-1